This T cell receptor (beta chain) derives from a study of blood T cell repertoires in COVID-19. The overall study: Sample material is recorded as cDNA or gDNA derived from T cells, B-cell-depleted T cells, or PBMCs.

CDR3 length: 15 residues. V lost 4 bases, J lost 7 bases, and 20 bases lay in between. Germline CDR1 and CDR2: SGHRS and YFSETQ. In the original processing: Nucleated cell counts were estimated from reference gene primer amplification. Assay used: immunoSEQ multiplex PCR; TCRdb lists only in-frame clones, some missing. V, J and clone size are taken as reported in that table, and D and trimming were inferred from the DNA itself. Here the sample spans 55,000 to 80,000 clones, under 85% being singletons. The sequencing sample was made of peripheral blood. The chain carries TRBV5-1 and TRBJ1-1; D unresolved. The receptor's source is a woman older than 75 with active or convalescent COVID-19. In nucleotides, the CDR3 is TGCGCCAGCAGCAACCCGCACACGGGTTCCGTTGAAGCTTTCTTT. It codes for CASSNPHTGSVEAFF.